This entry features one T cell receptor (beta chain) sequence. Its antigen is unidentified. The sample belongs to a study of brain metastases from non-small cell lung cancer. Clones were read by immunoSEQ multiplex PCR, and TCRdb kept only the in-frame ones, dropping some. The sample has 15,000 or so clones; about 80% are singletons. The CDR3 is made up of 13 amino acids. Germline loops: CDR1 MNHEY, CDR2 SVGAGI. The V and J ends lost 7 bases and 6 bases respectively, with 15 bases between them. Study-level findings and limits: Compared with primary tumors, brain metastases showed less T-cell infiltration. Metastases had sparse T cells but largely shared repertoires with primaries.

The sequence was obtained from a donor at least 40 years old with non-small cell lung cancer. The sequenced sample consisted of primary lung tumor tissue. The rearrangement joins TRBV6-5 to TRBJ1-1; tentative D call: TRBD1 (5 bases). In DNA, the CDR3 is TGTGCCAGCACCACGGGGCCGAGAGCTGAAGCTTTCTTT. Amino acids: CASTTGPRAEAFF.